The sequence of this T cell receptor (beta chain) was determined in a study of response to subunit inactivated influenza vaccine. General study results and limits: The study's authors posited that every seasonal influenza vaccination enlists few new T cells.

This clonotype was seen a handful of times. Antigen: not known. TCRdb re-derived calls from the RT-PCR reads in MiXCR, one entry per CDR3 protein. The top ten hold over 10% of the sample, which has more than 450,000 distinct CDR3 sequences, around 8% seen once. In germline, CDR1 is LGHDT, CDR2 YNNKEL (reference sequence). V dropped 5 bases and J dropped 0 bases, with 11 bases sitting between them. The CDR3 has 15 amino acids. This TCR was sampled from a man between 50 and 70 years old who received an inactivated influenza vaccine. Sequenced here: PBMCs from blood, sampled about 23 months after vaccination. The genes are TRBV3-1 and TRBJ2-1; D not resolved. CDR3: CASSSRAVSYNEQFF. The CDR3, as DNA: TGTGCCAGCAGCTCCCGGGCGGTCTCCTACAATGAGCAGTTCTTC.